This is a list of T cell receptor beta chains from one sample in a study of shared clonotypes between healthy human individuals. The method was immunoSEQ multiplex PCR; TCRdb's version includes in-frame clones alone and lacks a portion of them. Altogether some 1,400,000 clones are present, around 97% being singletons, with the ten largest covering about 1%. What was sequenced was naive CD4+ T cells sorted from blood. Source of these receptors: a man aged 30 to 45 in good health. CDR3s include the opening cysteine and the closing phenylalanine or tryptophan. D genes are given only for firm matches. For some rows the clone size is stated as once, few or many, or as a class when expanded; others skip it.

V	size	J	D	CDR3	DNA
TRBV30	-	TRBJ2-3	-	CAWNEPDTQYF	TGTGCCTGGAATGAGCCAGATACGCAGTATTTT
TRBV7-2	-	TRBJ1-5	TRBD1	CASSRDRGLFQPQHF	TGTGCCAGCAGCAGGGACAGGGGTTTGTTTCAGCCCCAGCATTTT
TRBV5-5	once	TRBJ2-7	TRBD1	CASSLAGTGGRNEQYF	TGTGCCAGCAGCTTGGCAGGGACAGGGGGCAGGAACGAGCAGTACTTC
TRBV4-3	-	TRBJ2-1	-	CASSQGASWGSEQFF	TGCGCCAGCAGCCAAGGGGCTAGCTGGGGGAGTGAGCAGTTCTTC
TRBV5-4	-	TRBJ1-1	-	CATWSPGVGEAFF	TGTGCCACCTGGAGCCCCGGGGTGGGTGAAGCTTTCTTT
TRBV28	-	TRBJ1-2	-	CASIEAGDYGYTF	TGTGCCAGCATAGAGGCAGGGGATTATGGCTACACCTTC
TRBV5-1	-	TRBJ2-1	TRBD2	CASSPAGVTDNEQFF	TGCGCCAGCAGCCCTGCGGGAGTAACAGACAATGAGCAGTTCTTC
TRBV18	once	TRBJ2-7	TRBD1	CASSPLRTGRSYEQYF	TGTGCCAGCTCACCACTCAGGACAGGGAGATCCTACGAGCAGTACTTC
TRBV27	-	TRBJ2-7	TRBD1	CASSPKTGNLYEQYF	TGTGCCAGCAGTCCCAAGACAGGGAATCTGTACGAGCAGTACTTC
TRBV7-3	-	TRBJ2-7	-	CASSLAPRGRGAYEQYF	TGTGCCAGCAGCTTAGCCCCGCGTGGGAGAGGTGCCTACGAGCAGTACTTC
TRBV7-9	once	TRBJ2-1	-	CASSPGTPYNEQFF	TGTGCCAGCAGCCCCGGGACACCATACAATGAGCAGTTCTTC
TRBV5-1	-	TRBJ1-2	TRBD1	CASSISPGQGYGYTF	TGCGCCAGCAGCATTAGTCCGGGACAGGGTTATGGCTACACCTTC
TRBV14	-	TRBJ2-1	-	CASSQETGLGLNEQFF	TGTGCCAGCAGCCAAGAGACCGGGTTGGGGCTCAATGAGCAGTTCTTC
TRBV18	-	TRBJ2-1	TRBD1	CASSRQGRDDEQFF	TGTGCCAGCTCGCGACAGGGACGCGACGATGAGCAGTTCTTC
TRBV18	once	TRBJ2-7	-	CASSPQGERYEQYF	TGTGCCAGCTCACCACAGGGCGAGAGATACGAGCAGTACTTC
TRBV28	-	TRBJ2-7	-	CASIGLSPYEQYF	TGTGCCAGCATAGGGCTTTCACCTTACGAGCAGTACTTC
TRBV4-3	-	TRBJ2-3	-	CASSQTSSADTQYF	TGCGCCAGCAGCCAGACTAGTAGCGCAGATACGCAGTATTTT
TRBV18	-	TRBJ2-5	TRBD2	CASSPLLAGSQETQYF	TGTGCCAGCTCACCGCTACTAGCGGGGTCCCAAGAGACCCAGTACTTC
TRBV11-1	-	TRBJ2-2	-	CASSRTTNTGELFF	TGTGCCAGCAGCCGGACTACGAATACCGGGGAGCTGTTTTTT
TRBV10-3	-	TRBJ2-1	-	CAISEILAMGNEQFF	TGTGCCATCAGTGAGATCCTAGCAATGGGGAATGAGCAGTTCTTC
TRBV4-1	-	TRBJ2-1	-	CASSQGLANQFEQFF	TGCGCCAGCAGCCAAGGTCTGGCTAATCAATTTGAGCAGTTCTTC
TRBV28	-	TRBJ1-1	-	CASQLLYQQYTEAFF	TGTGCCAGCCAACTGCTATATCAACAGTACACTGAAGCTTTCTTT
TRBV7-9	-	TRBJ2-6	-	CASSLVRGLSGANVLTF	TGTGCCAGCAGCTTAGTCCGGGGGCTCAGCGGGGCCAACGTCCTGACTTTC
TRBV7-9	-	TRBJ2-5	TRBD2	CASSLTSGRETQYF	TGTGCCAGCAGCTTAACTAGCGGGAGGGAGACCCAGTACTTC
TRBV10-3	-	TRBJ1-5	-	CAIRSQNSNQPQHF	TGTGCCATTCGGTCCCAGAATAGCAATCAGCCCCAGCATTTT
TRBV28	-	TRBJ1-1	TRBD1	CASSYKRQGRAEAFF	TGTGCCAGCAGTTATAAGCGACAGGGGCGCGCTGAAGCTTTCTTT
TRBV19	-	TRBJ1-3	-	CASSTTGTQGNTIYF	TGTGCCAGTAGTACCACTGGGACCCAGGGAAACACCATATATTTT
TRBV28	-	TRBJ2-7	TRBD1	CASTDRGPYEQYF	TGTGCCAGCACGGACAGGGGCCCCTACGAGCAGTACTTC